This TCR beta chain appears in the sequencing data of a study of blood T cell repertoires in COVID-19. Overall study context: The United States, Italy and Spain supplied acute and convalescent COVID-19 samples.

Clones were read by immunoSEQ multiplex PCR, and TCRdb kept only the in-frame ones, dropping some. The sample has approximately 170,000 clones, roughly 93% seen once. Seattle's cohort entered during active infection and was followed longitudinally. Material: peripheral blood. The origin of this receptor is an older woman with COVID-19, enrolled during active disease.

This CDR3 is CASSLGRQGRETQYF. In DNA form, the CDR3 reads TGTGCCAGCAGCTTAGGTAGACAGGGCCGGGAGACCCAGTACTTC. The V gene is TRBV7-9, the J gene TRBJ2-5; 7 positions agree with TRBD1. V shed 1 base, J shed 5 bases, and the junction held 7 bases outside the gene matches. Germline CDR1 SEHNR, CDR2 FQNEAQ (reference sequence). This CDR3 region has 15 residues.